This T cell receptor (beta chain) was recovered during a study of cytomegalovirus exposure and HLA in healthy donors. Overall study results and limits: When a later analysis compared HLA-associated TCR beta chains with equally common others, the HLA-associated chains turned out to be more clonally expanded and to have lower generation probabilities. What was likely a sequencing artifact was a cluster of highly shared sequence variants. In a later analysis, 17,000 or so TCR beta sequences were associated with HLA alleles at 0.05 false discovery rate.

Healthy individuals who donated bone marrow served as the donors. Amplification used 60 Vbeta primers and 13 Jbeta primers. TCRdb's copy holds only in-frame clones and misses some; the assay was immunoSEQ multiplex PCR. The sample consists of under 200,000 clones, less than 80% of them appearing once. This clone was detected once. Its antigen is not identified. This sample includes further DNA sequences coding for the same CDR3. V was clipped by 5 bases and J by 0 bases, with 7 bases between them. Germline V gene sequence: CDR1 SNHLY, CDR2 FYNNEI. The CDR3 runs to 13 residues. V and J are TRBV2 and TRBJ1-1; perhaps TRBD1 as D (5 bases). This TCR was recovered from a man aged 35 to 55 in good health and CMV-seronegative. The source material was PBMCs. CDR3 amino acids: CASSTGLNTEAFF. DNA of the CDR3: TGTGCCAGCAGTACAGGCCTGAACACTGAAGCTTTCTTT.